This TCR beta chain comes out of a study of T cell repertoires in cytomegalovirus infection. From the reads, TCRdb called clonotypes with MiXCR, one entry per CDR3 protein. The sample yields around 260,000 distinct CDR3 sequences, approximately 8.3% seen once. This clonotype showed up many times. Germline V gene sequence: CDR1 SGHTA, CDR2 FQGNSA. This CDR3 is built from 16 residues. Germline trimming cut 7 bases from V and 9 bases from J; bases unmatched to any gene: 20. This sequence originates from a human donor in good health (CMV status not recorded). Some clones in this sample may be carry-over from other donors' samples. The rearrangement links TRBV7-2 to TRBJ2-5, with 7 positions matching TRBD2. Sequenced material: PBMCs. CDR3 DNA: TGTGCCAGCACCCCCTGGGAGTTGGGAGGGGTCGGGCCCCAGTACTTC. It encodes CASTPWELGGVGPQYF.